A single sample is the source of the 23 T cell receptor beta chains below, sequenced in a study of beta chain features in type 1 diabetes. What was sequenced were expressed TCRB transcripts, since all of the isolated RNA had been reverse transcribed. Measured with immunoSEQ multiplex PCR; TCRdb has only the in-frame clones, and not every one. The table lists over 700,000 clones, around a sixth of them singletons, with 0.02% to 0.03% in the top ten. The sequencing sample was made of naive CD4+ T cells from blood. These receptors were obtained from a woman aged 18-35 years in good health.

To note about this clone: At one boundary the junction diverges from the germline segment, which might be a read error. This sample also contains other DNA sequences that code for the same CDR3. The gene calls are TRBV7-2 and TRBJ2-7; 10 bases agree with TRBD2. Germline values: CDR1 SGHTA, CDR2 FQGNSA. CDR3 size: 14 residues. CDR3 nucleotides: TGTGCCAGCAGCCTAGCGGGAGCTACCTACGAGCAGTACTTC. Protein: CASSLAGATYEQYF.

The chain recombines TRBV7-9 with TRBJ2-5; 7 bases are shared with TRBD2. This CDR3 spans 13 amino acids. The germline CDR1 and CDR2 sequences are SEHNR and FQNEAQ (reference sequence). J was trimmed by 5 bases and V by 5 bases; bases with no gene match: 5. CDR3 sequence: CASSRLAQETQYF. The CDR3 region has the DNA TGTGCCAGCAGCCGACTAGCCCAGGAGACCCAGTACTTC.

The genes are TRBV10-3 and TRBJ2-1, with 15 bases fitting TRBD2. Germline V gene lookup returns CDR1 ENHRY and CDR2 SYGVKD. The CDR3 runs to 19 residues. The V and J ends lost 0 bases and 2 bases, in that order; junction bases with no gene match: 5. The CDR3, as DNA: TGTGCCATCAGTGAGTCTGGGACTAGCGGGAGGAAGACCTACAATGAGCAGTTCTTC. Encoded protein: CAISESGTSGRKTYNEQFF.

The rearrangement uses TRBV7-8 and TRBJ2-5; D call uncertain. Germline V CDR1 and CDR2: SGHVS, FQNEAQ. This CDR3 has 13 amino acids. The V end lost 3 bases, the J end lost 2 bases, and 7 bases lay between the germline ends. CDR3 amino acids: CASSFLLQETQYF. The DNA for the CDR3 is TGTGCCAGCAGCTTTCTCCTACAAGAGACCCAGTACTTC.

This chain connects TRBV18 to TRBJ1-2; D not certain. V dropped 4 bases and J dropped 0 bases, with 12 bases sitting between them. The CDR3 has 15 amino acids. Germline loops: CDR1 KGHSH, CDR2 LQKENI. CDR3 sequence: CASSRDTDTNYGYTF. The CDR3, as DNA: TGTGCCAGCTCACGAGACACTGATACTAACTATGGCTACACCTTC.

This clone was found a few times. V usage is TRBV10-3 and J usage is TRBJ2-2; unclear D gene. Trimming removed 4 bases at V and 3 bases at J, with 12 bases between. CDR3 length: 15 amino acids. Germline V gives CDR1 ENHRY, CDR2 SYGVKD. The CDR3 nucleotides read TGTGCCATCAGTGTGGGGTCTGACTACACCGGGGAGCTGTTTTTT. Protein sequence: CAISVGSDYTGELFF.

This clone was seen only a few times. The rearrangement links TRBV6-5 to TRBJ2-3; either TRBD1 or TRBD2 may supply D (5 bases each). V lost 4 bases and J lost 6, with 14 bases in between. Germline V gene data show CDR1 as MNHEY and CDR2 as SVGAGI. CDR3 length: 14 amino acids. CDR3 loop: CASSFTRDADTQYF. CDR3 nucleotide sequence: TGTGCCAGCAGTTTCACCAGGGACGCCGATACGCAGTATTTT.

The V gene is TRBV21-1, the J gene TRBJ2-2; the table's D call of TRBD2 was not tested on the DNA. TRBV21-1 is labeled a pseudogene. CDR3 length equals 16 residues. CDR3 region: CASITEAGANTGELFF. In DNA, the CDR3 is TGTGCCAGCATCACTGAAGCGGGAGCGAACACCGGGGAGCTGTTTTTT.

This clone has only a few counts. The chain employs TRBV19 and TRBJ2-1; D gene ambiguous. The CDR3 extends over 15 amino acids. V lost 5 bases and J 0 bases, leaving 11 bases between the germline ends. Per germline, CDR1 LNHDA and CDR2 SQIVND (reference sequence). The CDR3 DNA follows: TGTGCCAGTAGTGTCGGCGGAGACTCCTACAATGAGCAGTTCTTC. It specifies CASSVGGDSYNEQFF.

Regarding this clone: Other DNA variants within this sample encode the same CDR3. The V call is TRBV18, the J call TRBJ2-1, with a possible D match to TRBD1 (5 bases). Deletions cut 3 bases from V and 4 bases from J, with 7 bases between. The germline CDR1 and CDR2 sequences are KGHSH and LQKENI. The CDR3 has 13 amino acids. CDR3 region: CASSPDSYNEQFF. DNA of the CDR3: TGTGCCAGCTCACCTGACAGTTACAATGAGCAGTTCTTC.

The V gene is TRBV7-2, the J gene TRBJ1-2; unclear D gene. CDR1 is SGHTA and CDR2 is FQGNSA in the germline V gene. The CDR3 totals 14 residues. V lost 1 base to trimming and J lost 2 bases, with 8 bases between them. DNA of the CDR3: TGTGCCAGCAGCTTAGAGTTGGTGAACTATGGCTACACCTTC. Encoded protein: CASSLELVNYGYTF. Together with reference TRBV7-2 and TRBJ1-2, the CDR3 gives the full variable domain: GAGVSQSPSNKVTEKGKDVELRCDPISGHTALYWYRQSLGQGLEFLIYFQGNSAPDKSGLPSDRFSAERTGGSVSTLTIQRTQQEDSAVYLCASSLELVNYGYTFGSGTRLTVV.

This clone appeared a few times. This CDR3 is also generated by other DNA sequences in the sample. The chain has TRBV7-9 and TRBJ2-3, with D unclear. This CDR3 has 13 residues. From germline, CDR1 is SEHNR and CDR2 FQNEAQ (reference sequence). Trimming left V 2 bases short and J 3 bases short, with 6 bases between. CDR3 in DNA: TGTGCCAGCAGCTTACTGGTGACAGATACGCAGTATTTT. Translation: CASSLLVTDTQYF.

This clone has more than one count but fewer than ten. The chain joins TRBV6-5 to TRBJ2-1, with D possibly being TRBD1 (6 bases). This CDR3 has 15 residues. Germline CDR1 and CDR2: MNHEY and SVGAGI. The V and J ends lost 0 bases and 5 bases respectively, with 11 bases between them. The CDR3 here is CASSYSRTANNEQFF. As DNA, the CDR3 is TGTGCCAGCAGTTACTCAAGGACAGCTAACAATGAGCAGTTCTTC.

The chain employs TRBV18 and TRBJ2-7; 9 nucleotides line up with TRBD2. The CDR3 is made up of 15 amino acids. Losses at the gene ends were 4 bases for V and 1 base for J; bases not matched to a gene: 5. The germline CDR1 and CDR2 sequences are KGHSH and LQKENI. The CDR3 bases are TGTGCCAGCTCACAACTAGCGGGTTTTTCCTACGAGCAGTACTTC. It yields the protein CASSQLAGFSYEQYF.

This chain uses TRBV2 with TRBJ1-2; D possibly corresponds to TRBD1 (6 bases). Germline CDR1 reads SNHLY; CDR2 reads FYNNEI. The CDR3 is 13 amino acids. V was cut by 5 bases and J by 6 bases, with 13 bases left in between. CDR3 protein: CASSFTGWHGYTF. The CDR3 region has the DNA TGTGCCAGCAGTTTCACAGGGTGGCATGGCTACACCTTC.

The V call is TRBV4-1, the J call TRBJ2-3; 11 nucleotides align to TRBD1. V was clipped by 4 bases and J by 4 bases; unmatched bases: 10. The length of the CDR3 is 17 residues. The germline CDR1 and CDR2 sequences are MGHRA and YSYEKL. The CDR3 region is CASSRGQGATVADTQYF. The CDR3 DNA is TGCGCCAGCAGCCGAGGACAGGGGGCGACAGTGGCAGATACGCAGTATTTT.

This clone was detected a few times. This chain connects TRBV5-1 to TRBJ2-5, with TRBD2 matching over 9 bases. Germline lookup yields CDR1 SGHRS and CDR2 YFSETQ. Trimming removed 4 bases from V and 1 base from J; junction bases left unmatched: 5. CDR3 length: 15 amino acids. Here the CDR3 reads CASSGLAGVQETQYF. CDR3 coding DNA: TGCGCCAGCAGCGGTTTAGCGGGAGTCCAAGAGACCCAGTACTTC.

This chain connects TRBV5-4 to TRBJ1-2; TRBD1 aligns across 7 bases. CDR1 is SGHNT, CDR2 YYREEE, per germline (reference sequence). V lost 0 bases and J lost 3; bases outside the gene matches: 8. The CDR3 totals 16 residues. In DNA form, the CDR3 reads TGTGCCAGCAGCTTGGGAGGGACAGTCGCTGACTATGGCTACACCTTC. This sequence encodes CASSLGGTVADYGYTF.

The chain combines TRBV10-3 with TRBJ2-5; 10 positions agree with TRBD2. Losses at the gene ends were 5 bases for V and 1 base for J; bases not matched to a gene: 16. The germline CDR1 and CDR2 sequences are ENHRY and SYGVKD. The CDR3 spans 19 residues. The CDR3 loop reads CAISHSQREGGSFQETQYF. The CDR3 DNA follows: TGTGCCATCAGTCACAGCCAGCGGGAGGGAGGGTCATTCCAAGAGACCCAGTACTTC.

In its sample, this clone was seen a few times. This sequence joins TRBV7-8 and TRBJ2-5, with TRBD1 matching 8 bases. This CDR3 spans 16 amino acids. The ends lost 5 bases at V and 2 bases at J; junction bases unmatched: 10. The germline V gene encodes CDR1 SGHVS and CDR2 FQNEAQ. This CDR3 reads CASSPRRTGRQETQYF. The CDR3 nucleotides are TGTGCCAGCAGCCCGAGGCGGACAGGGCGGCAAGAGACCCAGTACTTC.

This clone has a handful of counts. The rearrangement uses TRBV7-9 and TRBJ2-7, with D perhaps TRBD2 (5 bases). In germline, CDR1 is SEHNR, CDR2 FQNEAQ (reference sequence). The length of the CDR3 is 14 residues. V lost 7 bases to trimming and J lost 3 bases, with 16 bases between them. The CDR3 reads CASNAGGSFYEQYF. DNA for the CDR3: TGTGCCAGCAATGCAGGAGGAAGCTTCTACGAGCAGTACTTC.

A word on this clone: A much larger clone is a single base away; this may be a read error. This sample includes further DNA sequences coding for the same CDR3. The gene calls are TRBV2 and TRBJ1-4; D is unclear. There are 11 residues in the CDR3. CDR1 SNHLY and CDR2 FYNNEI come from the germline V gene. Between the trimmed V and J ends, which lost 4 bases and 7 bases, there was a span of 4 bases. As DNA, the CDR3 is TGTGCCAGCAGTGTAGGTGAAAAACTGTTTTTT. Its translation: CASSVGEKLFF.

CDR3 DNA sequence: TGTGCCAGCAGCTCCGGGCTTCTCTATGGCTACACCTTC. It encodes CASSSGLLYGYTF. This chain uses TRBV7-2 with TRBJ1-2; D is undetermined. The germline V gene encodes CDR1 SGHTA and CDR2 FQGNSA. This CDR3 region has 13 residues. Trimming took off 4 bases at V and 4 bases at J, with 10 bases between the two ends. The full variable domain, with the rest looked up from reference TRBV7-2 and TRBJ1-2, is GAGVSQSPSNKVTEKGKDVELRCDPISGHTALYWYRQSLGQGLEFLIYFQGNSAPDKSGLPSDRFSAERTGGSVSTLTIQRTQQEDSAVYLCASSSGLLYGYTFGSGTRLTVV.